These 13 T cell receptor beta chains were sequenced from one sample in a study of blood T cell repertoires in COVID-19. TCRdb's copy holds only in-frame clones and misses some; the assay was immunoSEQ multiplex PCR. The sample contains some 79,000 clones, roughly 89% of which appear only once. Sequencing used peripheral blood. The receptors shown here come from a man between 65 and 85 years old with active or convalescent COVID-19.

The J gene is TRBJ2-7, the V gene TRBV10-3; 12 bases are a match to TRBD2. This CDR3 spans 13 amino acids. Germline V gene data show CDR1 as ENHRY and CDR2 as SYGVKD. J was trimmed by 6 bases and V by 6 bases; bases with no gene match: 3. CDR3 residues: CAISELAGGEQYF. The CDR3 nucleotides are TGTGCCATCAGCGAACTAGCGGGAGGCGAGCAGTACTTC.

The chain joins TRBV7-2 to TRBJ1-1, with no clear D. Germline lookup yields CDR1 SGHTA and CDR2 FQGNSA. This CDR3 contains 15 residues. The V end lost 1 base, the J end lost 4 bases, and 13 bases lay between the germline ends. CDR3 sequence reads: CASSLVGGSSTEAFF. Here the CDR3 DNA reads TGTGCCAGCAGCTTAGTTGGAGGGTCGAGCACTGAAGCTTTCTTT.

In this sample, this clone turned up once. V gene TRBV5-4 combines with J gene TRBJ2-7; 16 bases are shared with TRBD2. V was clipped by 4 bases and J by 9 bases; unmatched bases: 7. Germline CDR1 and CDR2: SGHNT and YYREEE (reference sequence). The CDR3 has 15 residues. The CDR3 DNA is TGTGCCAGCAGCCATACGGGACTAGCGGGAGGGGTGCAGTACTTC. This gives the protein CASSHTGLAGGVQYF.

The chain couples TRBV18 to TRBJ1-1; D remains unclear. Germline loops: CDR1 KGHSH, CDR2 LQKENI. The germline V and J ends were trimmed by 0 bases and 0 bases, with 8 bases remaining between them. This CDR3 is built from 15 residues. In nucleotides, the CDR3 is TGTGCCAGCTCACCACCGCACAGAATGAACACTGAAGCTTTCTTT. It specifies CASSPPHRMNTEAFF.

The chain couples TRBV10-3 to TRBJ1-3; weak D call: TRBD1 (5 bases). The germline gives CDR1 ENHRY, CDR2 SYGVKD. Between the trimmed V and J ends, which lost 10 bases and 0 bases, there was a span of 10 bases. The CDR3 loop spans 13 amino acids. The CDR3 region has the DNA TGTGCCAGCAGGGCCCTCTCTGGAAACACCATATATTTT. Translating gives CASRALSGNTIYF.

This clone was counted a single time. The V and J genes are TRBV19 and TRBJ2-7; perhaps TRBD1 as D (6 bases). Germline loops: CDR1 LNHDA, CDR2 SQIVND (reference sequence). CDR3 length equals 18 residues. The V and J ends lost 2 bases and 0 bases respectively, with 20 bases between them. CDR3 region: CASSIFWTETAYSYEQYF. As DNA, the CDR3 is TGTGCCAGTAGTATATTCTGGACAGAAACAGCCTACTCCTACGAGCAGTACTTC.

The gene calls are TRBV6-5 and TRBJ1-3; 8 positions agree with TRBD1. Trimming removed 4 bases from V and 2 bases from J; junction bases left unmatched: 1. This CDR3 has 14 residues. CDR1 and CDR2 from the germline V gene are MNHEY and SVGAGI. The CDR3 nucleotides read TGTGCCAGCAGTTCGACAGGGGCTGGAAACACCATATATTTT. Its translation: CASSSTGAGNTIYF.

V and J are TRBV19 and TRBJ1-1; D may be TRBD1 (5 bases). V shed 5 bases and J shed 4 bases, with 11 bases lying between them. Germline V CDR1 and CDR2: LNHDA, SQIVND (reference sequence). This CDR3 is built from 13 residues. The CDR3 coding sequence is TGTGCCAGTAGTTTCAGGGATCCCACTGAAGCTTTCTTT. It yields the protein CASSFRDPTEAFF.

This chain links TRBV4-3 with TRBJ2-5, with no clear D. V dropped 1 base and J dropped 5 bases, with 14 bases sitting between them. Germline CDR1 is LGHNA and CDR2 is YSLEER. CDR3 size: 15 residues. This CDR3 is CASSQGIARPETQYF. Here the CDR3 DNA reads TGCGCCAGCAGCCAAGGAATAGCCAGACCGGAGACCCAGTACTTC.

The chain couples TRBV27 to TRBJ2-7; possible D gene TRBD1, 5 bases. The V end lost 3 bases, the J end lost 5 bases, and 11 bases lay between the germline ends. The CDR3 runs 13 residues. CDR1 and CDR2 from the germline V gene are MNHEY and SMNVEV (reference sequence). The CDR3 reads CASSFRESNEQYF. The DNA of the CDR3 is TGTGCCAGCAGTTTCAGGGAATCCAACGAGCAGTACTTC.

The chain links TRBV28 to TRBJ1-2; D uncertain. This CDR3 has 12 amino acids. The V gene lost 3 bases and the J gene lost 8 bases, with 10 bases spanning the gap. Germline loops: CDR1 MDHEN, CDR2 SYDVKM. The DNA of the CDR3 is TGTGCCAGCAGTTTGGCGGTGGTCGGCTACACCTTC. It yields the protein CASSLAVVGYTF.

This clone was picked up one time. The V call is TRBV7-9, the J call TRBJ2-7; D might be TRBD2 (5 bases). Per the germline V gene, CDR1 is SEHNR and CDR2 is FQNEAQ (reference sequence). The CDR3 spans 11 residues. V lost 5 bases and J 5 bases, leaving 7 bases between the germline ends. CDR3 protein: CASSGRDEQYF. The CDR3 DNA reads TGTGCCAGCAGCGGGCGGGACGAGCAGTACTTC.

V gene TRBV2 combines with J gene TRBJ1-4; D unclear. CDR3 length equals 14 residues. CDR1 and CDR2 from the germline V gene are SNHLY and FYNNEI. Trimming removed 3 bases from V and 8 bases from J, with 13 bases in between. CDR3 coding DNA: TGTGCCAGCAGTGAGTCGGGTTACTGGGAAAAACTGTTTTTT. Translation: CASSESGYWEKLFF.